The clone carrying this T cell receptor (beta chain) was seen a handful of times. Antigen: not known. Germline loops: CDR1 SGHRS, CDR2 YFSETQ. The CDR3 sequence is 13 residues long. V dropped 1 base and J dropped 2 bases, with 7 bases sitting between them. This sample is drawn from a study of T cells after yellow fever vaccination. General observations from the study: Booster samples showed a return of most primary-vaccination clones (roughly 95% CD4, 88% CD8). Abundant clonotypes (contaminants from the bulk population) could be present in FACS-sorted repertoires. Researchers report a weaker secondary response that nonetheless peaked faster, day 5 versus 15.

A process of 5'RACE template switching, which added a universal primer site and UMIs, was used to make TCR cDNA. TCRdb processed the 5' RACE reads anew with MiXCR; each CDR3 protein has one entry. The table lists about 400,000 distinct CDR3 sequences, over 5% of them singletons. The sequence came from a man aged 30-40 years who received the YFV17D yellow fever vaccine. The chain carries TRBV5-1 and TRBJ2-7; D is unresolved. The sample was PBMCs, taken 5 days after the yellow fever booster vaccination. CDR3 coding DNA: TGCGCCAGCAGCTTGAAGTACGCCTACGAGCAGTACTTC. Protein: CASSLKYAYEQYF.